Only a few counts were recorded for the clone carrying this TCR beta chain. Antigen: not known. The sample comes from a study of cytomegalovirus exposure and HLA in healthy donors. Turning to the study itself: T cells numbering about 180 million yielded some 100 million unique TCR beta sequences in an earlier analysis. Overall study findings and caveats: Certain sequence variants were highly shared and formed a cluster, and this cluster was likely a sequencing artifact.

Vbeta (60) and Jbeta (13) primers were used in the PCR. Data came from immunoSEQ multiplex PCR; TCRdb stores just in-frame clones and leaves some out. The table records under 200,000 clones, roughly 75% of them present only once. The sample comprised PBMCs. This clonotype was sampled from a female donor in good health and CMV-seronegative.

CDR3 nucleotides: TGTGCCAGCAGTCGCCCAGGGGGCCTAGGGAATGAGCAGTTCTTC. Its translation is CASSRPGGLGNEQFF. The gene calls are TRBV25-1 and TRBJ2-1; TRBD1 aligns across 8 bases. Germline lookup yields CDR1 MGHDK and CDR2 SYGVNS. Germline trimming cut 5 bases from V and 7 bases from J; bases unmatched to any gene: 10. CDR3 length: 15 residues.